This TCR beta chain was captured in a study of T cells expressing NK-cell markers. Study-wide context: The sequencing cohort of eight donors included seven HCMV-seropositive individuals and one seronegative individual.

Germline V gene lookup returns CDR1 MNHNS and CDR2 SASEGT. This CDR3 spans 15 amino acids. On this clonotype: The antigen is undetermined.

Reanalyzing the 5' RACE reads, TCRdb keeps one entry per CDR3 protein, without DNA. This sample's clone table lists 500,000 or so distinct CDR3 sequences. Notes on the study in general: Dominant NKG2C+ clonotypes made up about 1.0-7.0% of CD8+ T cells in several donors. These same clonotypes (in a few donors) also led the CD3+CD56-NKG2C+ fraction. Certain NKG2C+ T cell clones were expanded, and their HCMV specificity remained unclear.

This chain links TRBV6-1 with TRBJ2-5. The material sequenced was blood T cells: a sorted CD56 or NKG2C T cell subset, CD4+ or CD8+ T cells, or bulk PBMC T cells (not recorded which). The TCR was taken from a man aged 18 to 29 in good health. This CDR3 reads CASSGAAYPQETQYF.